Following are 12 T cell receptor beta chains from one sample sequenced in a study of shared clonotypes between healthy human individuals. The protocol was immunoSEQ multiplex PCR, while the TCRdb copy is restricted to in-frame clones and leaves out a portion. This sample has fewer than 2.5 million clones, with 93% found just once. The sequenced sample consisted of naive CD4+ T cells from PBMCs. Subset indicated: CD45RA+ positively selected. The origin of the receptors is a young man in good health. Some clones in this sample may be carry-over from other donors' samples.

For this clone: Other DNA sequences in this sample translate to the same CDR3. The rearrangement links TRBV5-1 to TRBJ2-7; weak D call: TRBD2 (5 bases). Germline CDR1 SGHRS, CDR2 YFSETQ. The CDR3 loop spans 14 amino acids. The ends were cut back, 1 base at V and 2 bases at J, with 10 bases in the middle. The CDR3 here is CASSLTSGAYEQYF. Here the CDR3 DNA reads TGCGCCAGCAGCTTGACGAGCGGAGCCTACGAGCAGTACTTC.

This clone was detected only a few times. The chain joins TRBV6-1 to TRBJ1-1; TRBD1 is a possible D gene (5 bases). V was clipped by 4 bases and J by 10 bases, with 22 bases between them. Germline V lookup: CDR1 MNHNS, CDR2 SASEGT. The CDR3 length is 15 residues. The CDR3 region is CASSAFGGTSSGAFF. The CDR3 region has the DNA TGTGCCAGCAGTGCGTTTGGAGGGACTAGCTCGGGAGCTTTCTTT.

As concerns this clone: The same CDR3 arises from other DNA sequences in this sample as well. This chain uses TRBV29-1 with TRBJ2-5; no reliable D call. CDR1 and CDR2 from the germline V gene are SQVTM and ANQGSEA. Trimming removed 4 bases from V and 2 bases from J, with 11 bases in between. The CDR3 runs to 13 residues. CDR3 protein: CSVARRLQETQYF. CDR3 coding DNA: TGCAGCGTTGCCCGACGGCTTCAAGAGACCCAGTACTTC. Based on the CDR3 plus reference TRBV29-1 and TRBJ2-5, the full variable domain is SAVISQKPSRDICQRGTSLTIQCQVDSQVTMMFWYRQQPGQSLTLIATANQGSEATYESGFVIDKFPISRPNLTFSTLTVSNMSPEDSSIYLCSVARRLQETQYFGPGTRLLVL.

The genes are TRBV28 and TRBJ2-7; TRBD2 matches at 12 bases. V lost 3 bases, J lost 4 bases, and 7 bases stayed unmatched. Germline V gene sequence: CDR1 MDHEN, CDR2 SYDVKM. CDR3 length: 16 amino acids. The CDR3 region is CASSFASGRALYEQYF. The CDR3 region has the DNA TGTGCCAGCAGTTTCGCTAGCGGGAGGGCCCTGTACGAGCAGTACTTC.

J is TRBJ2-5 and V is TRBV7-6; 10 bases map to TRBD1. V dropped 7 bases and J dropped 1; count of bases not matched to a gene: 3. This CDR3 region has 14 residues. CDR1 and CDR2 from the germline V gene are SGHVS and FNYEAQ. CDR3 DNA sequence: TGTGCCAGCACCGACAGGGGGCCCCAAGAGACCCAGTACTTC. It is translated as CASTDRGPQETQYF.

This chain links TRBV6-1 with TRBJ2-7; no clear D. In germline, CDR1 is MNHNS, CDR2 SASEGT. The V end lost 1 base, the J end lost 3 bases, and 13 bases lay between the germline ends. This CDR3 contains 15 residues. CDR3 in amino acids: CASSEEARRYYEQYF. The CDR3 nucleotides are TGTGCCAGCAGTGAAGAAGCACGGCGATACTACGAGCAGTACTTC.

This clone was seen once. The chain combines TRBV28 with TRBJ2-7; 7 bases agree with TRBD1. The V segment lost 5 bases and the J segment 0 bases; nucleotides outside the gene matches: 10. CDR1 is MDHEN, CDR2 SYDVKM, per germline. The CDR3 is 16 residues long. CDR3 region: CASSTLRDSSSYEQYF. CDR3 in DNA: TGTGCCAGCAGTACCCTCCGGGACAGTAGCTCCTACGAGCAGTACTTC.

The chain employs TRBV15 and TRBJ2-4; 10 positions match TRBD2. This CDR3 has 17 residues. The ends lost 0 bases at V and 3 bases at J; junction bases unmatched: 5. Germline lookup yields CDR1 LNHNV and CDR2 YYDKDF (reference sequence). Here the CDR3 reads CATSRDSEREGKNIQYF. The CDR3 DNA reads TGTGCCACCAGCAGAGATAGCGAGCGGGAGGGCAAAAACATTCAGTACTTC.

As concerns this clone: This sample includes further DNA sequences coding for the same CDR3. For the CDR3, the DNA is TGTGCCAGCAGCTCCAACACTGAAGCTTTCTTT. It codes for CASSSNTEAFF. This chain links TRBV7-9 with TRBJ1-1, with D uncertain. The CDR3 totals 11 residues. CDR1 SEHNR and CDR2 FQNEAQ come from the germline V gene (reference sequence). Trimming removed 4 bases at V and 2 bases at J, with 2 bases between.

J is TRBJ1-1 and V is TRBV10-1; 7 nucleotides align to TRBD1. The germline V gene encodes CDR1 WNHNN and CDR2 SYGVQD (reference sequence). This CDR3 contains 12 residues. Trimming at V came to 3 bases and at J to 9 bases, leaving 4 bases not matched to a gene. This CDR3 reads CASSEPTGKAFF. Here the CDR3 DNA reads TGCGCCAGCAGTGAACCGACAGGGAAAGCTTTCTTT.

V gene TRBV7-3 combines with J gene TRBJ2-2; D call uncertain. CDR1 SGHTA and CDR2 FQGTGA come from the germline V gene. CDR3 length equals 14 residues. V lost 5 bases to trimming and J lost 0 bases, with 7 bases between them. CDR3 nucleotides: TGTGCCAGCAGCAAACAAGCGAACACCGGGGAGCTGTTTTTT. Residues: CASSKQANTGELFF.

The chain combines TRBV28 with TRBJ1-2; D is undetermined. Germline CDR1 is MDHEN and CDR2 is SYDVKM. The CDR3 covers 14 residues. The germline V and J ends were trimmed by 4 bases and 1 base, with 10 bases remaining between them. The chain's CDR3 is CASSYRVLNYGYTF. The CDR3 DNA sequence: TGTGCCAGCAGTTATCGGGTACTTAACTATGGCTACACCTTC.